This T cell receptor beta chain was retrieved from a study of blood T cell repertoires in COVID-19. Turning to the study itself: Acute and convalescent COVID-19 samples came from the United States, Italy and Spain.

Trimming stripped 3 bases from V and 1 base from J, with 15 bases between. Germline lookup yields CDR1 LGHNA and CDR2 YSLEER. The CDR3 has 16 amino acids. Repertoires were generated with immunoSEQ multiplex PCR, while TCRdb's copy carries only in-frame clones and drops some. The sample lists around 250,000 clones; roughly 86% were seen once. This chain connects TRBV4-3 to TRBJ2-5; weak D call: TRBD1 (6 bases). The sequence was collected from a woman aged 70-85 years with active or convalescent COVID-19. What was sequenced was peripheral blood. CDR3 in amino acids: CASSQYREGTQETQYF. In DNA form, the CDR3 reads TGCGCCAGCAGCCAGTACAGGGAAGGGACCCAAGAGACCCAGTACTTC.